The 4 T cell receptor beta chains reported below all come from one sample, sequenced in a study of shared clonotypes between healthy human individuals. Clones were sequenced by immunoSEQ multiplex PCR, and TCRdb holds only the in-frame ones, with some missing. In the table there are 1.5 million to 2.5 million clones, approximately 95% of which are singletons. Selected positively for CCR7 and CD45RO-negative, naive CD8 cells excluded terminally differentiated effector memory CD45RA+ cells. The sample was naive CD8+ T cells sorted from blood. The source of these receptors is a man younger than 30 in good health.

In the case of this clone: This may be a read error, as it is one base from a much larger clone. V gene TRBV13 combines with J gene TRBJ2-3; D uncertain. Germline CDR1 is PRHDT and CDR2 is FYEKMQ (reference sequence). The CDR3 totals 13 residues. The V end lost 5 bases, the J end lost 1 base, and 7 bases lay between the germline ends. This CDR3 reads CASSVRGTDTQYF. The CDR3 region has the DNA TGTGCCAGCAGCGTAAGGGGCACAGATACGCAGTATTTT.

This CDR3 reads CASSFPGNNEQFF. CDR3 nucleotides: TGTGCCAGCAGCTTCCCGGGCAACAATGAGCAGTTCTTC. This chain connects TRBV7-9 to TRBJ2-1, with unresolved D. From germline, CDR1 is SEHNR and CDR2 FQNEAQ (reference sequence). This CDR3 has 13 amino acids. V lost 3 bases to trimming and J lost 5 bases, with 8 bases between them.

A remark on this clone: This specimen includes other DNA sequences encoding the same CDR3. This sequence joins TRBV13 and TRBJ1-2; D might be TRBD1 (6 bases). The CDR3 spans 14 residues. The germline gives CDR1 PRHDT, CDR2 FYEKMQ (reference sequence). The V gene lost 5 bases and the J gene lost 3 bases, with 13 bases spanning the gap. CDR3 amino acids: CASSLQGSDYGYTF. DNA for the CDR3: TGTGCCAGCAGCCTACAGGGTTCGGACTATGGCTACACCTTC.

The chain carries TRBV4-1 and TRBJ1-6; no reliable D call. Germline lookup yields CDR1 MGHRA and CDR2 YSYEKL. The length of the CDR3 is 13 residues. V was pared by 0 bases and J by 12 bases, with 9 bases between. The CDR3 DNA reads TGCGCCAGCAGCCAAGACACCGGTCGACCCCTCCACTTT. As protein: CASSQDTGRPLHF.